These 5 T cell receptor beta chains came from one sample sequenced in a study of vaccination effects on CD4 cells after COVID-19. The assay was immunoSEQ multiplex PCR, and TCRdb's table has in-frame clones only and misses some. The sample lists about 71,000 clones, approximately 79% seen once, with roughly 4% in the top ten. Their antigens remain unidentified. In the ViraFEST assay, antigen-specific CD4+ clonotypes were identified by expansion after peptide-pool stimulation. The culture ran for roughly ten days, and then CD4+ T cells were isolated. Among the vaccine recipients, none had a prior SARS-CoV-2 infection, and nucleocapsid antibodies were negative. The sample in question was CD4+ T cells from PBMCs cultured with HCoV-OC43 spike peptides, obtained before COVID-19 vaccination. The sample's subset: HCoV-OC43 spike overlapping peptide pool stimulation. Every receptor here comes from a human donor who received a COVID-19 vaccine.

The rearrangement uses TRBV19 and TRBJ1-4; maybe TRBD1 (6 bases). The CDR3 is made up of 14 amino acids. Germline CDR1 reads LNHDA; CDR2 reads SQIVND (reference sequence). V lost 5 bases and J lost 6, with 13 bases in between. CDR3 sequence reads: CASSDRPLDEKLFF. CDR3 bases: TGTGCCAGTAGTGACAGGCCCCTTGATGAAAAACTGTTTTTT.

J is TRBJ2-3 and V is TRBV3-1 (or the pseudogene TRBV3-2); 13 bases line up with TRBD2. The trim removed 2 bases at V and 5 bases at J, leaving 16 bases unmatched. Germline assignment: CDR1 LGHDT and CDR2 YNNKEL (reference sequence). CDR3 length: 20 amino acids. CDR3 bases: TGTGCCAGCAGCCAACTCAAGAGGGGGGTGACTAGCGGGGGGATAGATACGCAGTATTTT. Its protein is CASSQLKRGVTSGGIDTQYF.

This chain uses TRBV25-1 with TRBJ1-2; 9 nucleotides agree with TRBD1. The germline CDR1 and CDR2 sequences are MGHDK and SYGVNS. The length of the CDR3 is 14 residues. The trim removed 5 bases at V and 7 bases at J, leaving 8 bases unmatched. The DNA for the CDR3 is TGTGCCAGCAGTCTGACAGGGGGAGATCGTGGCTACACCTTC. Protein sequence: CASSLTGGDRGYTF.

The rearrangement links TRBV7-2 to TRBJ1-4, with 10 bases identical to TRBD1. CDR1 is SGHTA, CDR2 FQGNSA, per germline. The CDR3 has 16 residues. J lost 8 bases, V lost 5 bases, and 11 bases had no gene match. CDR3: CASSPQTGQGWEKLFF. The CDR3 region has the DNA TGTGCCAGCAGCCCCCAGACGGGACAGGGGTGGGAAAAACTGTTTTTT.

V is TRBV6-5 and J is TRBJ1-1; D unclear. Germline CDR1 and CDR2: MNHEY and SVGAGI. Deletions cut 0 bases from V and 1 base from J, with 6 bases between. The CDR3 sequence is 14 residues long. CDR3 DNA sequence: TGTGCCAGCAGTTACTCGACTAGGAACACTGAAGCTTTCTTT. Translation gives CASSYSTRNTEAFF.